The 10 T cell receptor beta chains in this list originate from one sample, sequenced in a study of blood T cell repertoires in COVID-19. The assay was immunoSEQ multiplex PCR, and TCRdb's table has in-frame clones only and misses some. The sample gives roughly 100,000 clones, about 90% of which show up once; approximately 6.2% is in the top ten. The sequenced material came from peripheral blood. These TCRs come from a human donor in a cohort sampled during active COVID-19.

The rearrangement uses TRBV6-6 and TRBJ2-1, with D hard to call. The CDR3 has 14 residues. Germline values: CDR1 MNHNY, CDR2 SVGAGI (reference sequence). Trimming stripped 2 bases from V and 3 bases from J, with 8 bases between. CDR3 nucleotides: TGTGCCAGCAGTTACGGCGGCATCTACAATGAGCAGTTCTTC. Amino acids: CASSYGGIYNEQFF.

This chain joins TRBV19 and TRBJ2-3; TRBD2 aligns across 9 bases. This CDR3 is 14 amino acids long. The V and J ends lost 10 bases and 0 bases, in that order; junction bases with no gene match: 5. The V gene's germline CDR1 is LNHDA and CDR2 SQIVND (reference sequence). The CDR3 protein is CATQAGGSTDTQYF. The CDR3 DNA follows: TGTGCCACCCAAGCGGGGGGAAGCACAGATACGCAGTATTTT.

This chain joins TRBV24-1 and TRBJ2-5; a possible D gene is TRBD1 (5 bases). The CDR3 runs to 15 residues. Germline assignment: CDR1 KGHDR and CDR2 SFDVKD. V was clipped by 3 bases and J by 0 bases, with 10 bases between them. The chain's CDR3 is CATSDDDSYQETQYF. Written as DNA, the CDR3 is TGTGCCACCAGTGATGACGACAGCTACCAAGAGACCCAGTACTTC.

The chain carries TRBV5-4 and TRBJ2-5; 11 bases map to TRBD1. V shed 0 bases, J shed 5 bases, and the junction held 3 bases outside the gene matches. CDR3 length: 15 residues. The V gene's germline CDR1 is SGHNT and CDR2 YYREEE (reference sequence). CDR3 coding DNA: TGTGCCAGCAGCTTGGGGACAGGGGGCGCGGAGACCCAGTACTTC. Protein product: CASSLGTGGAETQYF.

This rearrangement joins TRBV14 to TRBJ1-2, with no clear D. The CDR3 has 14 amino acids. The V gene's germline CDR1 is SGHDN and CDR2 FVKESK. The ends were cut back, 3 bases at V and 8 bases at J, with 16 bases in the middle. The CDR3 region is CASSQAGGGIGYTF. In DNA, the CDR3 is TGTGCCAGCAGCCAGGCAGGAGGCGGAATCGGCTACACCTTC.

The rearrangement links TRBV7-2 to TRBJ2-2; TRBD1 matches at 8 bases. The length of the CDR3 is 14 residues. J was trimmed by 7 bases and V by 5 bases; bases with no gene match: 6. Germline CDR1 reads SGHTA; CDR2 reads FQGNSA. In DNA, the CDR3 is TGTGCCAGCAGCATACGACAGGGGAGCGGGGAGCTGTTTTTT. It translates to CASSIRQGSGELFF.

Note on this clone: Germline is not matched at one junction end, which may reflect a read error. J is TRBJ2-5 and V is TRBV7-7; the match to TRBD2 covers 8 bases. The CDR3 is 15 residues long. CDR1 is SSHAT and CDR2 is FNYEAQ in the germline V gene (reference sequence). The CDR3 reads CASSLGGRNQETQYF. Written as DNA, the CDR3 is TGTGCTAGCAGCTTAGGCGGGAGGAACCAAGAGACCCAGTACTTC.

This rearrangement joins TRBV5-6 to TRBJ2-5; 8 bases are a match to TRBD1. From germline, CDR1 is SGHDT and CDR2 YYEEEE. The CDR3 runs to 15 residues. Losses at the gene ends were 4 bases for V and 5 bases for J; bases not matched to a gene: 10. CDR3 loop: CASSPRTGSSETQYF. The CDR3 bases are TGTGCCAGCAGCCCCCGGACAGGGTCGAGTGAGACCCAGTACTTC.

As regards this clone: A read error may produce the germline difference seen at one junction end. The chain is built from TRBV11-3 and TRBJ2-7; D might be TRBD1 (5 bases). CDR3 length: 14 residues. CDR1 SGHNT and CDR2 YENEEA come from the germline V gene. The CDR3 spells CASSLEGDSYEQYF. The CDR3 coding sequence is TGTGCCAGCAGCCTAGAAGGGGACTCCTACGAGCAGTACTTC.

The CDR3 DNA sequence: TGTGCCTCCACCTCCAGCGGGGCGTCCTACAATGAGCAGTTCTTC. As protein: CASTSSGASYNEQFF. The chain employs TRBV30 and TRBJ2-1; 7 bases agree with TRBD2. This CDR3 region has 15 residues. J was trimmed by 1 base and V by 7 bases; bases with no gene match: 10. Germline-derived CDR1 and CDR2 are GTSNPN and SVGIG (reference sequence).